Below are 8 T cell receptor beta chains sequenced from a single sample in a study of CD8+ T cells in alopecia areata. cDNA prepared by RNA extraction and subsequent reverse transcription served as the template for sequencing. Profiled with immunoSEQ multiplex PCR; TCRdb holds only in-frame clones, not every one. This table holds roughly 200,000 clones, almost 65% found once. Material: CD4+ T cells sorted from blood, obtained at week 0. These receptors were collected from a human donor with alopecia areata.

The DNA for the CDR3 is TGTGCCAGCAGGGAGTGGGAGACCCAGTACTTC. Protein sequence: CASREWETQYF. The gene calls are TRBV2 and TRBJ2-5, with D unclear. V was clipped by 6 bases and J by 5 bases, with 7 bases between them. CDR1 is SNHLY and CDR2 is FYNNEI in the germline V gene. CDR3 length: 11 amino acids.

This clone occurred once. CDR3 DNA sequence: TGTGCCTGGAGTGTACTGTCAGGTGAAAAACTGTTTTTT. The encoded protein is CAWSVLSGEKLFF. The gene calls are TRBV30 and TRBJ1-4; D is uncertain. Germline V gene lookup returns CDR1 GTSNPN and CDR2 SVGIG (reference sequence). Trimming removed 0 bases at V and 7 bases at J, with 9 bases between. This CDR3 contains 13 residues.

The rearrangement links TRBV7-6 to TRBJ1-2; possibly TRBD1 for D (5 bases). Trimming cost V 4 bases and J 7 bases, with 10 bases left between them. CDR1 and CDR2 (germline): SGHVS, FNYEAQ. CDR3 length equals 12 residues. The CDR3 nucleotides read TGTGCCAGCAGCTCAGGGTTCGGTGGCTACACCTTC. This sequence encodes CASSSGFGGYTF.

The chain combines TRBV9 with TRBJ2-1; tentative D call: TRBD1 (5 bases). This CDR3 is built from 19 residues. Germline loops: CDR1 SGDLS, CDR2 YYNGEE. The germline V and J ends were trimmed by 4 bases and 3 bases, with 26 bases remaining between them. The CDR3 sequence is CASSSLGQGRPRNYNEQFF. CDR3 coding DNA: TGTGCCAGCAGCTCCCTAGGCCAGGGCCGCCCGCGAAACTACAATGAGCAGTTCTTC.

V and J are TRBV10-3 and TRBJ2-3, with D possibly called TRBD1 or TRBD2 (5 bases each). The CDR3 contains 16 residues. Between the trimmed V and J ends, which lost 6 bases and 2 bases, there was a span of 18 bases. Germline V gene sequence: CDR1 ENHRY, CDR2 SYGVKD. DNA of the CDR3: TGTGCCATCAGCAAATCCGGGACGGCCTTCACAGATACGCAGTATTTT. The encoded protein is CAISKSGTAFTDTQYF.

The chain combines TRBV2 with TRBJ2-6; D not resolved. CDR3 size: 13 residues. V shed 9 bases and J shed 2 bases, with 8 bases lying between them. Germline V gives CDR1 SNHLY, CDR2 FYNNEI. For the CDR3, the DNA is TGTGCCAGTACCAACCCTGGGGCCAACGTCCTGACTTTC. This codes for CASTNPGANVLTF.

This chain connects TRBV5-1 to TRBJ2-3; 10 bases map to TRBD1. CDR3 length equals 16 residues. The V and J ends lost 2 bases and 4 bases, in that order; junction bases with no gene match: 7. Germline V gene lookup returns CDR1 SGHRS and CDR2 YFSETQ. The CDR3 DNA reads as TGCGCCAGCAGCTTTTCCGGGACAGGGGTTGCAGATACGCAGTATTTT. Translating gives CASSFSGTGVADTQYF. The complete variable domain, with remaining parts taken from reference TRBV5-1 and TRBJ2-3, reads KAGVTQTPRYLIKTRGQQVTLSCSPISGHRSVSWYQQTPGQGLQFLFEYFSETQRNKGNFPGRFSGRQFSNSRSEMNVSTLELGDSALYLCASSFSGTGVADTQYFGPGTRLTVL.

The chain is built from TRBV7-2 and TRBJ1-4, with no clear D. Germline values: CDR1 SGHTA, CDR2 FQGNSA. Between the trimmed V and J ends, which lost 5 bases and 5 bases, there was a span of 15 bases. The CDR3 is made up of 15 amino acids. CDR3 sequence (DNA): TGTGCCAGCAGCCAGGATGGTAGGGCGAATGAAAAACTGTTTTTT. The encoded protein is CASSQDGRANEKLFF.